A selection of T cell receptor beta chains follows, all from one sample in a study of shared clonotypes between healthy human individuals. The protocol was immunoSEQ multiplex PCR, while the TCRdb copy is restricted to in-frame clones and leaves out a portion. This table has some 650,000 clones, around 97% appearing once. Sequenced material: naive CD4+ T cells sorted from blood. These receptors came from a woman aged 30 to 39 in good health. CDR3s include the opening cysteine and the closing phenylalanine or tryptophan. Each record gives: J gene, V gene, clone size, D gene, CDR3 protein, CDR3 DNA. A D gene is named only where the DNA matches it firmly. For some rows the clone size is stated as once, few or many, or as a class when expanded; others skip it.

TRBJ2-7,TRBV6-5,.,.,CASRPPGLSIYEQYF,TGTGCCAGCAGGCCACCGGGACTCAGCATCTACGAGCAGTACTTC
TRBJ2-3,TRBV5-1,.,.,CASTPLGYTDTQYF,TGCGCCAGTACCCCCCTTGGCTACACAGATACGCAGTATTTT
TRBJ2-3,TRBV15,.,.,CATSPGSLDTQYF,TGTGCCACCAGCCCCGGGAGTCTGGATACGCAGTATTTT
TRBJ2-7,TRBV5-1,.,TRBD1,CASSGQGYEQYF,TGCGCCAGCAGCGGACAGGGTTACGAGCAGTACTTC
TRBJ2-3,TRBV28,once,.,CASSLTSPGTDTQYF,TGTGCCAGCAGTTTAACTAGCCCCGGGACAGATACGCAGTATTTT
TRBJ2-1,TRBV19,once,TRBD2,CASNRAGTSWEEQFF,TGTGCCAGTAACCGAGCGGGGACGTCTTGGGAGGAGCAGTTCTTC
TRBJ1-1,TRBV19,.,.,CASSRGDILMTRAFF,TGTGCCAGTAGTAGGGGGGACATTCTCATGACCCGAGCTTTCTTT
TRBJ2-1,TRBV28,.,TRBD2,CASSIAGGPISEQFF,TGTGCCAGCAGTATAGCGGGAGGGCCAATTAGTGAGCAGTTCTTC
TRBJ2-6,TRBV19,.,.,CASSLTGMRGANVLTF,TGTGCCAGTAGTTTAACAGGGATGAGAGGGGCCAACGTCCTGACTTTC
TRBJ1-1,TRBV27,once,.,CASSSQRTVNTEAFF,TGTGCCAGCAGCTCCCAGAGGACCGTGAACACTGAAGCTTTCTTT
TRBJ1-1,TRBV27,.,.,CASSLYPTPPGNTEAFF,TGTGCCAGCAGTTTATACCCAACCCCGCCGGGAAACACTGAAGCTTTCTTT
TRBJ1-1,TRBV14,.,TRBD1,CASSHFDRGTEAFF,TGTGCCAGCAGCCATTTTGACAGGGGGACTGAAGCTTTCTTT